These 2 T cell receptor beta chains originate from one sample sequenced in a study of relationships among human T cell subsets. The T cell receptor alpha and beta CDR3 regions were amplified from mRNA by semiquantitative ARM-PCR. In ARM-PCR, communal superprimers followed tagged nested gene-specific primers for exponential amplification. TCRdb reprocessed the multiplex PCR reads with MiXCR, giving one entry per CDR3 protein. The sample lists approximately 15,000 distinct CDR3 sequences, 62% occurring once. What was sequenced was total T cells sorted from blood. Receptors were obtained from a man aged 35 to 55 in good health.

The rearrangement uses TRBV14 and TRBJ2-1; D gene ambiguous. With 2 bases removed from V and 7 bases from J, the gap between germline ends came to 6 bases. Germline CDR1 is SGHDN and CDR2 is FVKESK. The length of the CDR3 is 12 residues. The CDR3 DNA is TGTGCCAGCAGCCAAACGGTTAATGAGCAGTTCTTC. Amino acids: CASSQTVNEQFF.

The genes are TRBV11-2 and TRBJ2-7; tentatively, D is TRBD1 (6 bases). Germline CDR1 is SGHAT and CDR2 is FQNNGV. There are 14 residues in the CDR3. V gave up 7 bases and J gave up 5 bases, with 18 bases separating them. The CDR3 DNA sequence: TGTGCCAGCACCCCCGGGACACCTTCCCACGAGCAGTACTTC. Protein product: CASTPGTPSHEQYF. Drawing the rest from reference TRBV11-2 and TRBJ2-7, the complete variable domain is EAGVAQSPRYKIIEKRQSVAFWCNPISGHATLYWYQQILGQGPKLLIQFQNNGVVDDSQLPKDRFSAERLKGVDSTLKIQPAKLEDSAVYLCASTPGTPSHEQYFGPGTRLTVT.